The rows below give T cell receptor beta chains drawn from one sample of a study of blood T cell repertoires in COVID-19. Only in-frame clones appear in the TCRdb table, and some are missing; sequencing was by immunoSEQ multiplex PCR. The sample has roughly 190,000 clones, 75% to 85% seen once. The sample taken for sequencing was peripheral blood. Receptors originate from a man aged 55 to 69 with acute or convalescent COVID-19. The CDR3 runs from the conserved cysteine through the conserved F or W. Fields, in order: V gene, J gene, clone size, D gene, CDR3 protein, CDR3 DNA. A D gene is named only where the DNA matches it firmly. Clone size is shown for a subset of rows, as once, few, many or a class of expanded clone.

TRBV6-6	TRBJ1-2	few	NA	CASSAQGLIRSGKGSSYGYTF	TGTGCCAGCAGCGCCCAGGGACTTATTAGGTCTGGGAAAGGGTCCTCCTATGGCTACACCTTC
TRBV9	TRBJ1-3	few	TRBD1	CASSAGQGDFNTIYF	TGTGCCAGCAGCGCCGGACAGGGGGATTTTAACACCATATATTTT
TRBV19	TRBJ1-1	NA	NA	CASSIDFLAFF	TGTGCCAGTAGTATAGATTTTCTGGCTTTCTTT
TRBV5-4	TRBJ2-7	NA	NA	CASSLGLDSSEQYF	TGTGCCAGCAGCTTGGGCCTAGATTCGAGCGAGCAGTACTTC
TRBV6-1	TRBJ2-6	NA	TRBD1	CASSGPWGQGASGANVLTF	TGTGCCAGCAGTGGGCCTTGGGGACAGGGGGCGTCTGGGGCCAACGTCCTGACTTTC
TRBV15	TRBJ2-1	NA	TRBD2	CATSRDYLAGRLIYNEQFF	TGTGCCACCAGCAGAGATTACCTAGCGGGGAGACTCATATACAATGAGCAGTTCTTC
TRBV13	TRBJ1-1	NA	TRBD1	CASSSEQGFAEAFF	TGTGCCAGCAGCTCCGAACAGGGGTTCGCTGAAGCTTTCTTT
TRBV19	TRBJ2-1	NA	TRBD2	CASSIGAAGGYSYNEQFF	TGTGCCAGTAGTATAGGAGCGGCGGGGGGGTACTCCTACAATGAGCAGTTCTTC
TRBV6-1	TRBJ1-5	NA	NA	CASSEDPHGYQPQHF	TGTGCCAGCAGTGAAGACCCCCACGGGTATCAGCCCCAGCATTTT
TRBV2	TRBJ1-4	few	NA	CASRTAVGEKLFF	TGTGCCAGCAGAACAGCGGTGGGGGAAAAACTGTTTTTT
TRBV27	TRBJ2-6	few	NA	CASSFYSSSGANVLTF	TGTGCCAGCAGTTTCTACAGTAGCTCTGGGGCCAACGTCCTGACTTTC
TRBV3-1/TRBV3-2	TRBJ2-6	NA	NA	CASSQIRSGANVLTF	TGTGCCAGCAGCCAAATCCGCTCTGGGGCCAACGTCCTGACTTTC
TRBV4-2	TRBJ1-5	NA	NA	CASSQDIISSNQPQHF	TGTGCCAGCAGCCAAGATATTATTTCGAGCAATCAGCCCCAGCATTTT
TRBV9	TRBJ1-2	NA	TRBD1	CASSESNRGGYTF	TGTGCCAGCAGCGAGTCGAACAGGGGGGGCTACACCTTC
TRBV2	TRBJ1-6	few	NA	CASSEYGGEANSPLHF	TGTGCCAGCAGTGAATACGGGGGGGAAGCTAATTCACCCCTCCACTTT
TRBV19	TRBJ1-2	NA	TRBD1	CASGDRGYGYTF	TGTGCCAGTGGCGACAGGGGATATGGCTACACCTTC
TRBV12-3/TRBV12-4	TRBJ2-3	NA	NA	CASSFSTDTQYF	TGTGCCAGCAGTTTCTCCACAGATACGCAGTATTTT
TRBV7-8	TRBJ2-2	once	NA	CASSFPGVTGELFF	TGTGCCAGCAGCTTCCCGGGGGTCACCGGGGAGCTGTTTTTT
TRBV10-3	TRBJ1-6	NA	TRBD1	CAISSEQGNSPLHF	TGTGCCATCAGTTCCGAACAGGGGAATTCACCCCTCCACTTT
TRBV11-2	TRBJ1-3	NA	NA	CASRPGASGNTIYF	TGTGCCAGCAGACCAGGGGCTTCTGGAAACACCATATATTTT
TRBV6-5	TRBJ2-1	NA	NA	CASSYSRREFF	TGTGCCAGCAGTTACTCTCGACGGGAGTTCTTC
TRBV6-8	TRBJ2-7	NA	TRBD2	CASSSNTSGRPTYEQYF	TGTGCCAGCAGCTCCAATACTAGCGGGAGGCCCACCTACGAGCAGTACTTC
TRBV7-8	TRBJ1-4	NA	TRBD1	CASSRGGAEEKLFF	TGTGCCAGCAGCCGAGGGGGCGCTGAGGAAAAACTGTTTTTT
TRBV4-3	TRBJ2-5	NA	TRBD2	CASSQDARTSGGYQETQYF	TGCGCCAGCAGCCAAGATGCGAGGACTAGCGGGGGTTACCAAGAGACCCAGTACTTC
TRBV5-1	TRBJ1-1	few	NA	CASSTGRVLALNTEAFF	TGCGCCAGCAGCACGGGCAGGGTGCTGGCCCTGAACACTGAAGCTTTCTTT
TRBV5-1	TRBJ2-2	NA	NA	CASSPTGGESGELFF	TGCGCCAGCAGCCCTACAGGGGGGGAGTCCGGGGAGCTGTTTTTT
TRBV3-1/TRBV3-2	TRBJ2-1	NA	TRBD1	CASSQSRDRGRDEQFF	TGTGCCAGCAGCCAAAGCCGGGACAGGGGGCGTGATGAGCAGTTCTTC
TRBV5-4	TRBJ2-1	once	TRBD2	CASSSSGLAGGFYNEQFF	TGTGCCAGCAGCTCCTCGGGACTAGCGGGAGGATTTTACAATGAGCAGTTCTTC
TRBV6-5	TRBJ2-5	NA	TRBD2	CASLGSGGARETQYF	TGTGCCAGTCTAGGCAGCGGGGGGGCCAGGGAGACCCAGTACTTC
TRBV19	TRBJ1-3	NA	TRBD1	CASSIIAGGGNTIYF	TGTGCCAGTAGTATAATAGCAGGGGGAGGAAACACCATATATTTT
TRBV5-1	TRBJ1-2	NA	TRBD1	CASSPTGGNYGYTF	TGCGCCAGCAGCCCCACAGGGGGAAACTATGGCTACACCTTC